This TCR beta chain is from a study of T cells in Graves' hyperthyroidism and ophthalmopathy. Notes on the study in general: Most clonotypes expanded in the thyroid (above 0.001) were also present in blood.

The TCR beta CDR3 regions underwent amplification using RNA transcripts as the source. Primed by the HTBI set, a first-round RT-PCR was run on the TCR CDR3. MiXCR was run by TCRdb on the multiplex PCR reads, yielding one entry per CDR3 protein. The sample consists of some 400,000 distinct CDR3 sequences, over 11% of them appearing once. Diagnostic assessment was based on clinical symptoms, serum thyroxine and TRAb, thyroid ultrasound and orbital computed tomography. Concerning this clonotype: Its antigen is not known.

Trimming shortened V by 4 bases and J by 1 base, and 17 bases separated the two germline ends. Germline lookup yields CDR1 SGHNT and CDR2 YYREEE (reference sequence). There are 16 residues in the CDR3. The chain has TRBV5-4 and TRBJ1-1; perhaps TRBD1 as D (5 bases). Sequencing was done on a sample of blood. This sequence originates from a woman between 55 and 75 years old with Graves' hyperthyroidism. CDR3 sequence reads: CASSRDPRSWNTEAFF. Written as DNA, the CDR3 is TGTGCCAGCAGCCGGGACCCACGGAGTTGGAACACTGAAGCTTTCTTT.